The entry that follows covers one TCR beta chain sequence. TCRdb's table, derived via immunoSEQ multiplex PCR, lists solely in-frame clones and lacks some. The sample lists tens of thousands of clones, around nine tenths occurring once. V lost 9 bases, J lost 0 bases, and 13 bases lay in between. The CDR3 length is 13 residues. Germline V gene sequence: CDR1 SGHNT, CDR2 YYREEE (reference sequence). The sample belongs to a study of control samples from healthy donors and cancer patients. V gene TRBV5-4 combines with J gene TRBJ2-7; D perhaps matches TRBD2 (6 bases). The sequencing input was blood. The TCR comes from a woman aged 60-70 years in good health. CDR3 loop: CAMGGSPSYEQYF. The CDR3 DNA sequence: TGTGCCATGGGGGGTTCCCCCTCCTACGAGCAGTACTTC.